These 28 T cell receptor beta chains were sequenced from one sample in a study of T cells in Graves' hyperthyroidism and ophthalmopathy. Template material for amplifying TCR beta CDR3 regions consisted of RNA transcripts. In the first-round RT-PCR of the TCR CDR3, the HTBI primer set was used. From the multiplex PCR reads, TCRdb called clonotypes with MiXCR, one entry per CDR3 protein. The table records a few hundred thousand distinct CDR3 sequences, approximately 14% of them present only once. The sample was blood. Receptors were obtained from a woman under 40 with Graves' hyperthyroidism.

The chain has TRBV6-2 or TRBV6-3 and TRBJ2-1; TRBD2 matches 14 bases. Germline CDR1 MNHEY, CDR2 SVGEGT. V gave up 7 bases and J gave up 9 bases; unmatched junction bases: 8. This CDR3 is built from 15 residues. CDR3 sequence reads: CASNPGLAGVAEQFF. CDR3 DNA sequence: TGTGCCAGCAACCCGGGACTAGCGGGAGTAGCTGAGCAGTTCTTC.

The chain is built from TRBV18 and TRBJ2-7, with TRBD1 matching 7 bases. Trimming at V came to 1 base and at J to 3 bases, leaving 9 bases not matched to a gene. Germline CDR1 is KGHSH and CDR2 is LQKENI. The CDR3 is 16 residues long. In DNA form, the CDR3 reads TGTGCCAGCTCACCACTTGGGACAGACCCCTTCTACGAGCAGTACTTC. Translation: CASSPLGTDPFYEQYF.

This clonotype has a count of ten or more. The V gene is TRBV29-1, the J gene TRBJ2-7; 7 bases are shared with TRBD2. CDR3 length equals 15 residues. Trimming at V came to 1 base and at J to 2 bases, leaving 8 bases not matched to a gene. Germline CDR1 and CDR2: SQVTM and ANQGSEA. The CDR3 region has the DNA TGCAGCGTTGAAGGAAACGGGCGGGGGACCTACGAGCAGTACTTC. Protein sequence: CSVEGNGRGTYEQYF.

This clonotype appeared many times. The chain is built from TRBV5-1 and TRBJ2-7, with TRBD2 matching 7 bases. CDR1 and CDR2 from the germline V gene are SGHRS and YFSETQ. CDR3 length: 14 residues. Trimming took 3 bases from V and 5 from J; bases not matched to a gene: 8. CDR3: CASSSFLAGHEQYF. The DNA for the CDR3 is TGCGCCAGCAGCTCTTTCTTAGCGGGCCACGAGCAGTACTTC.

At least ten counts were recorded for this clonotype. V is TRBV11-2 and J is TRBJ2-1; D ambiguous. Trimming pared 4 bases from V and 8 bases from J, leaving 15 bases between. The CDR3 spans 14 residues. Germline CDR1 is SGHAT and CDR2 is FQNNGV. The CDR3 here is CASSSSPKTHEQFF. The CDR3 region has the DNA TGTGCCAGCAGCTCTTCCCCGAAAACGCATGAGCAGTTCTTC.

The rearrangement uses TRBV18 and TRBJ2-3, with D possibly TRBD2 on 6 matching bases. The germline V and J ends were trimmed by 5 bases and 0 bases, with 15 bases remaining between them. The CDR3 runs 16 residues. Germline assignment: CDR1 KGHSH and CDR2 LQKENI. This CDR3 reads CASSSTSRASTDTQYF. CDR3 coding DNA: TGTGCCAGCTCATCCACTAGCCGTGCTAGCACAGATACGCAGTATTTT.

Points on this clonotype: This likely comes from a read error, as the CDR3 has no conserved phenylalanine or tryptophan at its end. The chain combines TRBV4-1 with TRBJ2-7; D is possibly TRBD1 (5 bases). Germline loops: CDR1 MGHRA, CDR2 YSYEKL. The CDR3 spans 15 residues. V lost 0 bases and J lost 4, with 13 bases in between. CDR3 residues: CASSQDRAGQYEQYL. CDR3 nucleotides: TGCGCCAGCAGCCAAGATCGAGCAGGGCAATACGAGCAGTACCTC.

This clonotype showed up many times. The CDR3 spells CASSSTGLPGDTQYF. The CDR3 nucleotides read TGCGCCAGCAGCTCGACGGGACTACCTGGGGATACGCAGTATTTT. V gene TRBV5-1 combines with J gene TRBJ2-3, with 7 bases matching TRBD2. The J segment lost 6 bases and the V segment lost 3 bases, leaving 10 bases of the junction unmatched. Germline V gene lookup returns CDR1 SGHRS and CDR2 YFSETQ. This CDR3 has 15 residues.

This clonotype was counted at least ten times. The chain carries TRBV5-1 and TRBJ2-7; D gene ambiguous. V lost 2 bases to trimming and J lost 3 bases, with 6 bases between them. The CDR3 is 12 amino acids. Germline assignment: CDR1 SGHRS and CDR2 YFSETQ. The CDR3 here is CASSFDYYEQYF. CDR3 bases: TGCGCCAGCAGCTTCGATTACTACGAGCAGTACTTC.

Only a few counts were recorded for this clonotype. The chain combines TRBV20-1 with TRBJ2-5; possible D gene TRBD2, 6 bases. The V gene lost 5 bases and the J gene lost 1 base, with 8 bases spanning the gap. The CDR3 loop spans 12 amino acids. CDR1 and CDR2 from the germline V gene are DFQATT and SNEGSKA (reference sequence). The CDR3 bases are TGCAGTGCTCGGACTACCCAAGAGACCCAGTACTTC. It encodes CSARTTQETQYF.

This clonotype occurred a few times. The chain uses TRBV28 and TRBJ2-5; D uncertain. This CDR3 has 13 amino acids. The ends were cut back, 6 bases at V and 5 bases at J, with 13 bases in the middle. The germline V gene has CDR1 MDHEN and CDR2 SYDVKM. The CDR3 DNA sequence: TGTGCCAGCAGCCGACACCTCCGGGAGACCCAGTACTTC. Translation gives CASSRHLRETQYF. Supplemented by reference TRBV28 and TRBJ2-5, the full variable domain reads DVKVTQSSRYLVKRTGEKVFLECVQDMDHENMFWYRQDPGLGLRLIYFSYDVKMKEKGDIPEGYSVSREKKERFSLILESASTNQTSMYLCASSRHLRETQYFGPGTRLLVL.

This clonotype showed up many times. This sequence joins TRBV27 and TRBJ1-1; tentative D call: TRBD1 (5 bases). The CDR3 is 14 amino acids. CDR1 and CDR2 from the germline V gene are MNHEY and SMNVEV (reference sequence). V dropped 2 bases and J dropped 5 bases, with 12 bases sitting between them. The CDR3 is CASSLPGEATEAFF. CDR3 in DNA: TGTGCCAGCAGTTTACCGGGGGAGGCGACTGAAGCTTTCTTT.

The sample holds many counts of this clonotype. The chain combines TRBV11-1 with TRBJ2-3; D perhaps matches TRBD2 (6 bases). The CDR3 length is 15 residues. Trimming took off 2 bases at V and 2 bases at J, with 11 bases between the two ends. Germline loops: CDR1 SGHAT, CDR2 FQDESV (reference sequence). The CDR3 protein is CASSLLAPNTDTQYF. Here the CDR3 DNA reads TGTGCCAGCAGCTTACTAGCGCCCAACACAGATACGCAGTATTTT. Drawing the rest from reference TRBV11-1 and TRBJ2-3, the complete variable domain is EAEVAQSPRYKITEKSQAVAFWCDPISGHATLYWYRQILGQGPELLVQFQDESVVDDSQLPKDRFSAERLKGVDSTLKIQPAELGDSAMYLCASSLLAPNTDTQYFGPGTRLTVL.

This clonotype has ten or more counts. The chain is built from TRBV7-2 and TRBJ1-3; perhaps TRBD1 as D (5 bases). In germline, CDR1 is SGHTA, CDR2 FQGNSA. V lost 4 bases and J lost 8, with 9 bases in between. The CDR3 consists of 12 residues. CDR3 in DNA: TGTGCCAGCAGCTCAATAGGGGACACCATATATTTT. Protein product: CASSSIGDTIYF.

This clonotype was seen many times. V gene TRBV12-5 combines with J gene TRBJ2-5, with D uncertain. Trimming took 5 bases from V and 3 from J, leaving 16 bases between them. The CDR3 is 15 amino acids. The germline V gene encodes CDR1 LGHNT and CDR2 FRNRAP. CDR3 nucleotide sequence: TGTGCTAGTGGTACCGGTGTCAGAAGGGAAGAGACCCAGTACTTC. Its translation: CASGTGVRREETQYF. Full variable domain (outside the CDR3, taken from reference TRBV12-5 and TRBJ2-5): DARVTQTPRHKVTEMGQEVTMRCQPILGHNTVFWYRQTMMQGLELLAYFRNRAPLDDSGMPKDRFSAEMPDATLATLKIQPSEPRDSAVYFCASGTGVRREETQYFGPGTRLLVL.

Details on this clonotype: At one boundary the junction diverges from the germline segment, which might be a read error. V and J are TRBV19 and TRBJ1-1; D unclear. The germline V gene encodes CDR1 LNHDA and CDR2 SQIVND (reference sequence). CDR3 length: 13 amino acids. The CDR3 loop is CASSISGNPEAFF. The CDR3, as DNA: TGTGCCAGTAGTATATCGGGGAACCCTGAAGCTTTCTTT.

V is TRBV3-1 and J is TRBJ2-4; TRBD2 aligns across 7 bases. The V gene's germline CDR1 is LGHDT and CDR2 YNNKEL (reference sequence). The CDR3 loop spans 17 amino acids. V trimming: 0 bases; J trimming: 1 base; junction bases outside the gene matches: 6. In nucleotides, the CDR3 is TGTGCCAGCAGCCAAGATCGGCCTAGCGGTGCCAAAAACATTCAGTACTTC. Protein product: CASSQDRPSGAKNIQYF.

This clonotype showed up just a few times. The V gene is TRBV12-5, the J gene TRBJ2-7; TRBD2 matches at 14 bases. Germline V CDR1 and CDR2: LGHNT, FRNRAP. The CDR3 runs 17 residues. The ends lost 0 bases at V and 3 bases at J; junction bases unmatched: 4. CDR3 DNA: TGTGCTAGTGGTTTGGTAACGGGGACTAGCGGGAGCTACGAGCAGTACTTC. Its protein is CASGLVTGTSGSYEQYF.

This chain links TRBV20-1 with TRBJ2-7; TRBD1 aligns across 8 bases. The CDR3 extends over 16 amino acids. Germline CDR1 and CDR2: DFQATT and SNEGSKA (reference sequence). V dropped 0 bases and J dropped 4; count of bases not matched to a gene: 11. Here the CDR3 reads CSARDLRTGNYYEQYF. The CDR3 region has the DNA TGCAGTGCTAGAGATTTAAGGACAGGGAACTATTACGAGCAGTACTTC.

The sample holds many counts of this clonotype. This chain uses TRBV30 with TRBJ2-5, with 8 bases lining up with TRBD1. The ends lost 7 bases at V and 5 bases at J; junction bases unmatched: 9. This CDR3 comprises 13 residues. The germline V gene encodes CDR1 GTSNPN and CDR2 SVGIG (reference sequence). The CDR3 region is CASTDRDGETQYF. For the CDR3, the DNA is TGTGCCTCTACGGACAGGGACGGGGAGACCCAGTACTTC.

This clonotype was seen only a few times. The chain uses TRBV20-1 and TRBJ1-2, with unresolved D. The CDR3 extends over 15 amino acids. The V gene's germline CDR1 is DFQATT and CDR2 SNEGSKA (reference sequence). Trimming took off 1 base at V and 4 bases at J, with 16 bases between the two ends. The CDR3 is CSARVWAVPSYGYTF. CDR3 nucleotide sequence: TGCAGTGCTAGAGTATGGGCAGTCCCCTCCTATGGCTACACCTTC.

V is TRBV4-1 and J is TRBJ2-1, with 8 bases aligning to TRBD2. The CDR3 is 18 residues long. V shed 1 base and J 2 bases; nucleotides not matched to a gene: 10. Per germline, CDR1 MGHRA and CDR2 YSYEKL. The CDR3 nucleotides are TGCGCCAGCAGCCAAGTGGGATTAGCGGGGTCAACCTACAATGAGCAGTTCTTC. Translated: CASSQVGLAGSTYNEQFF.

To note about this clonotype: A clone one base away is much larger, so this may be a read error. Written as DNA, the CDR3 is TGTGCCAGCAGTGAAAACGGGGATGAGCAGTCCTTC. Its protein is CASSENGDEQSF. The chain carries TRBV28 and TRBJ2-1; D might be TRBD2 (5 bases). This CDR3 contains 12 residues. CDR1 is MDHEN and CDR2 is SYDVKM in the germline V gene.

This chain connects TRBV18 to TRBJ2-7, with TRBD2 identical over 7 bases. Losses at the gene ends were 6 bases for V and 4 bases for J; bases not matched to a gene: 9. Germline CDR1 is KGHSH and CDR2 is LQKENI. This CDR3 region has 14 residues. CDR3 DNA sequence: TGTGCCAGCTCGCTTCGACGGGGGGTATACGAGCAGTACTTC. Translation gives CASSLRRGVYEQYF. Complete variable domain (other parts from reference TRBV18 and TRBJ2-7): NAGVMQNPRHLVRRRGQEARLRCSPMKGHSHVYWYRQLPEEGLKFMVYLQKENIIDESGMPKERFSAEFPKEGPSILRIQQVVRGDSAAYFCASSLRRGVYEQYFGPGTRLTVT.

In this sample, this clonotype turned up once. CDR3 region: CASSSPGQGANTEAFF. In DNA, the CDR3 is TGTGCCAGCAGTTCACCGGGACAGGGGGCGAACACTGAAGCTTTCTTT. This rearrangement joins TRBV28 to TRBJ1-1; 12 bases line up with TRBD1. J lost 1 base, V lost 4 bases, and 4 bases had no gene match. CDR1 and CDR2 (germline): MDHEN, SYDVKM. The CDR3 is 16 amino acids.

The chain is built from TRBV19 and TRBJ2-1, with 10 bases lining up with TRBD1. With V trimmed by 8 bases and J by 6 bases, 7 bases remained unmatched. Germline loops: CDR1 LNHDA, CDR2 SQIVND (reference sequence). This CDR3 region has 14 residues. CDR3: CASADRGLRNEQFF. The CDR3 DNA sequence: TGTGCCAGTGCCGACAGGGGGCTGCGCAATGAGCAGTTCTTC. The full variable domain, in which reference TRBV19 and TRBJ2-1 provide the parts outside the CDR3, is DGGITQSPKYLFRKEGQNVTLSCEQNLNHDAMYWYRQDPGQGLRLIYYSQIVNDFQKGDIAEGYSVSREKKESFPLTVTSAQKNPTAFYLCASADRGLRNEQFFGPGTRLTVL.

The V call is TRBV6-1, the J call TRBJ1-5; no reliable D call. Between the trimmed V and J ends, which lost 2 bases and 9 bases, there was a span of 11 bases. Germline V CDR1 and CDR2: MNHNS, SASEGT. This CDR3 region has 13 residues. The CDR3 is CASSETFGRPQHF. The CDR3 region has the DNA TGTGCCAGCAGTGAAACCTTTGGGAGGCCCCAGCATTTT.

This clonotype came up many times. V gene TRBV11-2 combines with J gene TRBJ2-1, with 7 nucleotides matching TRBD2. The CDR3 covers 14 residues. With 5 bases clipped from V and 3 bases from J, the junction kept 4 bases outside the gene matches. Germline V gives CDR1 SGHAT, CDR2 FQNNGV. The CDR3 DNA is TGTGCCAGCAGCCCGAGCGGGAACTACAATGAGCAGTTCTTC. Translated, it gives CASSPSGNYNEQFF.